These 28 T cell receptor beta chains came from one sample sequenced in a study of CD8+ T cells in alopecia areata. In each case, RNA was isolated and then reverse transcribed into cDNA as the sequencing template. TCRdb's table, derived via immunoSEQ multiplex PCR, lists solely in-frame clones and lacks some. Of 150,000 to 250,000 clones listed, more than 55% are singletons. Documented treatment: oral pan-JAK inhibitor, 5-10 mg twice daily. The material sequenced was CD4+ T cells sorted from blood, taken at week 4, from a patient treated with tofacitinib. The receptor source for this set is a human donor with alopecia areata.

With regard to this clone: This specimen includes other DNA sequences encoding the same CDR3. The chain combines TRBV29-1 with TRBJ2-2; D might be TRBD1 (6 bases). The CDR3 sequence is 13 residues long. Germline V CDR1 and CDR2: SQVTM, ANQGSEA. Trimming shortened V by 5 bases and J by 7 bases, and 14 bases separated the two germline ends. CDR3 sequence (DNA): TGCAGCGTTCCACAGGGATGGAACGGGGAGCTGTTTTTT. This encodes CSVPQGWNGELFF.

This clone was counted a single time. The V call is TRBV5-4, the J call TRBJ2-7, with 11 bases matching TRBD1. V was clipped by 4 bases and J by 5 bases; unmatched bases: 5. Germline lookup yields CDR1 SGHNT and CDR2 YYREEE (reference sequence). The CDR3 runs to 14 residues. CDR3 residues: CASSIGQGADEQYF. The CDR3 bases are TGTGCCAGCAGCATCGGACAGGGGGCTGACGAGCAGTACTTC. The complete variable domain, with remaining parts taken from reference TRBV5-4 and TRBJ2-7, reads ETGVTQSPTHLIKTRGQQVTLRCSSQSGHNTVSWYQQALGQGPQFIFQYYREEENGRGNFPPRFSGLQFPNYSSELNVNALELDDSALYLCASSIGQGADEQYFGPGTRLTVT.

The chain joins TRBV29-1 to TRBJ2-1, with TRBD2 as a possible D gene (6 bases). The CDR3 runs 14 residues. Germline loops: CDR1 SQVTM, CDR2 ANQGSEA. The germline V and J ends were trimmed by 5 bases and 3 bases, with 14 bases remaining between them. CDR3 in amino acids: CSVTAGTIYNEQFF. The CDR3 DNA is TGCAGCGTTACGGCGGGGACGATCTACAATGAGCAGTTCTTC.

The rearrangement joins TRBV6-5 to TRBJ1-2; D might be TRBD1 (5 bases). Trimming removed 8 bases at V and 3 bases at J, with 7 bases between. Per germline, CDR1 MNHEY and CDR2 SVGAGI. This CDR3 spans 11 amino acids. CDR3 protein: CASRGDYGYTF. The CDR3 region has the DNA TGTGCCAGCCGGGGCGACTATGGCTACACCTTC.

The gene calls are TRBV13 and TRBJ2-5; no clear D gene. This CDR3 spans 13 amino acids. Trimming left V 4 bases short and J 3 bases short, with 9 bases between. Germline V gene sequence: CDR1 PRHDT, CDR2 FYEKMQ (reference sequence). The chain's CDR3 is CASSSRLEETQYF. Written as DNA, the CDR3 is TGTGCCAGCAGCTCTCGGTTAGAAGAGACCCAGTACTTC. Complete variable domain (other parts from reference TRBV13 and TRBJ2-5): AAGVIQSPRHLIKEKRETATLKCYPIPRHDTVYWYQQGPGQDPQFLISFYEKMQSDKGSIPDRFSAQQFSDYHSELNMSSLELGDSALYFCASSSRLEETQYFGPGTRLLVL.

The V and J genes are TRBV30 and TRBJ1-1; D possibly corresponds to TRBD1 (5 bases). Trimming took off 3 bases at V and 3 bases at J, with 11 bases between the two ends. CDR1 GTSNPN and CDR2 SVGIG come from the germline V gene (reference sequence). CDR3 length: 13 residues. CDR3 residues: CAWRGPGDTEAFF. CDR3 sequence (DNA): TGTGCCTGGAGGGGGCCGGGGGACACTGAAGCTTTCTTT.

This clone appeared a single time. This chain joins TRBV29-1 and TRBJ2-2; 7 bases are shared with TRBD1. The germline V gene has CDR1 SQVTM and CDR2 ANQGSEA. Trimming removed 6 bases from V and 6 bases from J; junction bases left unmatched: 1. The CDR3 loop spans 11 amino acids. The DNA for the CDR3 is TGCAGCGTAACAGGGGCCGGGGAGCTGTTTTTT. This translates into CSVTGAGELFF.

The J gene is TRBJ1-5, the V gene TRBV9; 7 bases agree with TRBD1. CDR1 is SGDLS and CDR2 is YYNGEE in the germline V gene. This CDR3 is built from 13 residues. Trimming at V came to 3 bases and at J to 9 bases, leaving 6 bases not matched to a gene. CDR3 amino acids: CASSGGQLGPQHF. The CDR3 coding sequence is TGTGCCAGCAGCGGGGGACAGCTAGGGCCCCAGCATTTT.

J is TRBJ2-1 and V is TRBV5-1; D may be TRBD1 or TRBD2 (5 bases each). Germline assignment: CDR1 SGHRS and CDR2 YFSETQ. V shed 2 bases and J shed 3 bases, with 12 bases lying between them. The CDR3 length is 15 residues. This chain's CDR3 is CASSFPGQSYNEQFF. The DNA for the CDR3 is TGCGCCAGCAGCTTTCCGGGGCAGAGCTACAATGAGCAGTTCTTC.

This clone was counted once. This specimen includes other DNA sequences encoding the same CDR3. The chain joins TRBV30 to TRBJ1-4, with unresolved D. The length of the CDR3 is 11 residues. Per the germline V gene, CDR1 is GTSNPN and CDR2 is SVGIG (reference sequence). The V end lost 0 bases, the J end lost 8 bases, and 4 bases lay between the germline ends. CDR3 loop: CAWSVGEKLFF. Written as DNA, the CDR3 is TGTGCCTGGAGTGTTGGGGAAAAACTGTTTTTT.

The rearrangement uses TRBV2 and TRBJ2-5, with unresolved D. The CDR3 loop spans 13 amino acids. Germline V lookup: CDR1 SNHLY, CDR2 FYNNEI. Between the trimmed V and J ends, which lost 4 bases and 2 bases, there was a span of 8 bases. The CDR3 spells CASSGLSQETQYF. The CDR3 DNA reads TGTGCCAGCAGTGGACTCTCGCAAGAGACCCAGTACTTC.

CDR3 region: CASSLGGSTDTQYF. The CDR3 DNA is TGTGCCAGCAGCTTGGGGGGGAGTACAGATACGCAGTATTTT. This sequence joins TRBV6-5 and TRBJ2-3; 7 bases match TRBD2. Germline V CDR1 and CDR2: MNHEY, SVGAGI. CDR3 size: 14 residues. Losses at the gene ends were 6 bases for V and 3 bases for J; bases not matched to a gene: 6.

This clone came up a few times. V and J are TRBV10-3 and TRBJ1-5; 7 bases align to TRBD1. Germline V gene lookup returns CDR1 ENHRY and CDR2 SYGVKD. The CDR3 extends over 16 amino acids. V was clipped by 2 bases and J by 9 bases; unmatched bases: 13. CDR3 sequence (DNA): TGTGCCATCAGTGAGGGCACCGGGACAGCCTGGGGGCCCCAGCATTTT. It is translated as CAISEGTGTAWGPQHF.

The chain combines TRBV7-2 with TRBJ2-3; D unclear. This CDR3 contains 14 residues. CDR1 is SGHTA and CDR2 is FQGNSA in the germline V gene. V was trimmed by 3 bases and J by 2 bases, leaving 9 bases between them. DNA of the CDR3: TGTGCCAGCAGCTTGCGACCTTTCACAGATACGCAGTATTTT. It encodes CASSLRPFTDTQYF.

This sequence joins TRBV11-1 and TRBJ2-7; no reliable D call. The length of the CDR3 is 13 residues. The germline gives CDR1 SGHAT, CDR2 FQDESV (reference sequence). V shed 6 bases and J shed 0 bases, with 9 bases lying between them. Here the CDR3 DNA reads TGTGCCAGCAGAGACCGGAGCTCCTACGAGCAGTACTTC. This encodes CASRDRSSYEQYF. The variable domain in full, completed from reference TRBV11-1 and TRBJ2-7, reads EAEVAQSPRYKITEKSQAVAFWCDPISGHATLYWYRQILGQGPELLVQFQDESVVDDSQLPKDRFSAERLKGVDSTLKIQPAELGDSAMYLCASRDRSSYEQYFGPGTRLTVT.

The chain recombines TRBV25-1 with TRBJ1-4; maybe TRBD1 (6 bases). This CDR3 has 15 amino acids. Per the germline V gene, CDR1 is MGHDK and CDR2 is SYGVNS. Trimming removed 5 bases at V and 6 bases at J, with 16 bases between. CDR3 loop: CASSLRGGLDEKLFF. The CDR3 DNA follows: TGTGCCAGCAGTCTCCGGGGGGGGCTGGATGAAAAACTGTTTTTT.

This rearrangement joins TRBV7-2 to TRBJ1-2; 7 positions agree with TRBD1. Germline CDR1 and CDR2: SGHTA and FQGNSA. This CDR3 spans 17 amino acids. The V and J ends lost 2 bases and 2 bases, in that order; junction bases with no gene match: 11. The CDR3 sequence: CASSLPGQARANYGYTF. In DNA, the CDR3 is TGTGCCAGCAGCTTACCCGGACAGGCCCGAGCCAACTATGGCTACACCTTC.

This rearrangement joins TRBV4-1 to TRBJ1-2, with 9 positions matching TRBD1. Per the germline V gene, CDR1 is MGHRA and CDR2 is YSYEKL. Germline trimming cut 2 bases from V and 7 bases from J; bases unmatched to any gene: 8. This CDR3 region has 15 residues. CDR3 coding DNA: TGCGCCAGCAGCCAAACACCGGGACAGGGTGGTGGCTACACCTTC. Translating it yields CASSQTPGQGGGYTF.

The rearrangement uses TRBV5-6 and TRBJ1-1, with unresolved D. CDR3 size: 13 residues. Germline V gene lookup returns CDR1 SGHDT and CDR2 YYEEEE. V was trimmed by 4 bases and J by 5 bases, leaving 12 bases between them. This CDR3 is CASSPTVRTEAFF. The CDR3 coding sequence is TGTGCCAGCAGCCCGACCGTTAGGACTGAAGCTTTCTTT.

The chain joins TRBV18 to TRBJ2-5; D remains unclear. Trimming removed 3 bases at V and 1 base at J, with 9 bases between. The CDR3 has 14 residues. Germline CDR1 is KGHSH and CDR2 is LQKENI. DNA for the CDR3: TGTGCCAGCTCACCGGGTGCAACCCAAGAGACCCAGTACTTC. It specifies CASSPGATQETQYF.

The V gene is TRBV7-2, the J gene TRBJ2-3; 11 bases agree with TRBD2. The junction had 5 bases not matched to a gene; V was cut back by 5 bases and J by 1 base. The CDR3 loop spans 16 amino acids. Germline CDR1 and CDR2: SGHTA and FQGNSA. The CDR3 DNA is TGTGCCAGCAGCCGATCTAGCGGGGGGCGCACAGATACGCAGTATTTT. This sequence encodes CASSRSSGGRTDTQYF.

The gene calls are TRBV7-6 and TRBJ1-1; 11 bases agree with TRBD1. CDR3 length: 15 residues. CDR1 SGHVS and CDR2 FNYEAQ come from the germline V gene. The J segment lost 4 bases and the V segment lost 0 bases, leaving 1 base of the junction unmatched. CDR3 residues: CASSLAGTGGTEAFF. The DNA for the CDR3 is TGTGCCAGCAGCTTAGCCGGGACAGGGGGCACTGAAGCTTTCTTT.

There are a few counts of this clone. The rearrangement links TRBV5-1 to TRBJ2-7; 8 positions agree with TRBD2. Per the germline V gene, CDR1 is SGHRS and CDR2 is YFSETQ. V lost 4 bases, J lost 0 bases, and 6 bases stayed unmatched. This CDR3 is 15 amino acids long. DNA of the CDR3: TGCGCCAGCAGCCAAACTAGCGGTAGCTCCTACGAGCAGTACTTC. It codes for CASSQTSGSSYEQYF.

The V gene is TRBV20-1, the J gene TRBJ2-5; D may be TRBD2 (6 bases). Germline V gene data show CDR1 as DFQATT and CDR2 as SNEGSKA (reference sequence). The V gene lost 7 bases and the J gene lost 2 bases, with 8 bases spanning the gap. CDR3 length: 11 residues. DNA for the CDR3: TGCAGTGGTGGGGGGCAAGAGACCCAGTACTTC. Translating it yields CSGGGQETQYF.

The chain recombines TRBV5-6 with TRBJ2-7; D is undetermined. Germline V gives CDR1 SGHDT, CDR2 YYEEEE. CDR3 length: 13 residues. V was clipped by 0 bases and J by 2 bases, with 6 bases between them. CDR3 DNA sequence: TGTGCCAGCAGCTTGGACAGAGCCTACGAGCAGTACTTC. It is translated as CASSLDRAYEQYF.

In DNA form, the CDR3 reads TGTGCCTGGACATTGGGACTGAGGGGGGCAGATACGCAGTATTTT. This translates into CAWTLGLRGADTQYF. V is TRBV30 and J is TRBJ2-3; D possibly matches TRBD1 or TRBD2 (6 bases each). The CDR3 extends over 15 amino acids. V lost 4 bases and J 4 bases, leaving 18 bases between the germline ends. CDR1 is GTSNPN, CDR2 SVGIG, per germline (reference sequence).

The chain links TRBV30 to TRBJ2-6; TRBD1 matches 10 bases. The germline V gene encodes CDR1 GTSNPN and CDR2 SVGIG (reference sequence). The CDR3 is 16 amino acids. V was clipped by 6 bases and J by 0 bases; unmatched bases: 5. The chain's CDR3 is CACRQGAYSGANVLTF. DNA for the CDR3: TGTGCCTGCCGACAGGGGGCTTACTCTGGGGCCAACGTCCTGACTTTC. The variable domain in full, with the rest retrieved from reference TRBV30 and TRBJ2-6, is SQTIHQWPATLVQPVGSPLSLECTVEGTSNPNLYWYRQAAGRGLQLLFYSVGIGQISSEVPQNLSASRPQDRQFILSSKKLLLSDSGFYLCACRQGAYSGANVLTFGAGSRLTVL.

The V and J genes are TRBV30 and TRBJ1-2; 7 bases fit TRBD1. After removal of 2 bases from V and 4 bases from J, the junction contained 19 bases not matched to a gene. There are 18 residues in the CDR3. The V gene's germline CDR1 is GTSNPN and CDR2 SVGIG (reference sequence). CDR3 sequence: CAWSPIGDRVPLGYGYTF. The CDR3, as DNA: TGTGCCTGGAGTCCAATCGGCGACAGGGTCCCACTGGGCTATGGCTACACCTTC.